Listed below are T cell receptor beta chains from one sample, sequenced in a study of early T cells in non-severe SARS-CoV-2 infection. TCRdb independently ran MiXCR on the 5' RACE reads; one entry per CDR3 protein. The sample carries 50,000 to 60,000 distinct CDR3 sequences, roughly 6.8% recorded once. Sequenced input: whole blood. These receptors all stem from an adult who was a healthcare worker with PCR-confirmed SARS-CoV-2 infection or an uninfected control (not recorded which). Each CDR3 is given with its conserved first and last residue. D genes are given only for firm matches. The listing skips clone size in some rows; elsewhere it reads once, few, many or a size class.

>.|many|TRBJ1-5|TRBV7-2
CASSQEGNQPQHF
TGTGCCAGCAGCCAGGAAGGAAATCAGCCCCAGCATTTT
>TRBD2|.|TRBJ2-2|TRBV7-9
CASSPGGFGGEPTGELFF
TGTGCCAGCAGCCCAGGCGGATTCGGGGGGGAACCCACCGGGGAGCTGTTTTTT
>.|many|TRBJ2-5|TRBV15
CATSRDKFQETQYF
TGTGCCACCAGCAGAGATAAATTCCAAGAGACCCAGTACTTC
>TRBD2|many|TRBJ2-3|TRBV11-2
CASSFEGLAGSFTDTQYF
TGTGCCAGCAGCTTCGAGGGACTAGCGGGGAGCTTCACAGATACGCAGTATTTT
>.|many|TRBJ2-7|TRBV19
CASSEPGRTSYEQYF
TGTGCCAGTAGTGAACCGGGCCGCACCTCCTACGAGCAGTACTTC
>.|many|TRBJ1-1|TRBV5-5
CASSIAAEAFF
TGTGCCAGCAGCATCGCGGCTGAAGCTTTCTTT
>.|many|TRBJ1-6|TRBV5-5
CATGNHSPLHF
TGTGCCACAGGGAACCATTCACCCCTCCACTTT
>TRBD1|many|TRBJ1-6|TRBV20-1
CSARLTGGPPDSPLHF
TGCAGTGCTAGACTAACAGGGGGTCCTCCTGATTCACCCCTCCACTTT
>TRBD2|few|TRBJ2-5|TRBV2
CASSGTSGQETQYF
TGTGCCAGCAGTGGGACTAGCGGACAAGAGACCCAGTACTTC
>.|few|TRBJ1-1|TRBV3-1
CASSQVRNTEAFF
TGTGCCAGCAGCCAAGTGCGGAACACTGAAGCTTTCTTT
>.|many|TRBJ2-1|TRBV4-3
CASSQDVVGLSYNEQFF
TGCGCCAGCAGCCAAGATGTAGTGGGGCTATCCTACAATGAGCAGTTCTTC
>.|many|TRBJ2-1|TRBV20-1
CSASIYNEQFF
TGCAGTGCTAGCATCTACAATGAGCAGTTCTTC
>.|.|TRBJ2-1|TRBV12-3/TRBV12-4
CASSPGVGQFF
TGTGCCAGCAGCCCAGGGGTTGGACAGTTCTTC
>.|many|TRBJ1-2|TRBV11-2
CASSIGPPGTTGYTF
TGTGCCAGCAGCATAGGCCCTCCAGGGACGACTGGCTACACCTTC
>TRBD1|many|TRBJ1-1|TRBV5-1
CASSQRTGLDTEAFF
TGCGCCAGCAGCCAGAGGACAGGGTTGGACACTGAAGCTTTCTTT
>.|.|TRBJ2-3|TRBV6-6
CASSYSTGRGDTQYF
TGTGCCAGCAGTTACTCAACAGGGAGGGGAGATACGCAGTATTTT